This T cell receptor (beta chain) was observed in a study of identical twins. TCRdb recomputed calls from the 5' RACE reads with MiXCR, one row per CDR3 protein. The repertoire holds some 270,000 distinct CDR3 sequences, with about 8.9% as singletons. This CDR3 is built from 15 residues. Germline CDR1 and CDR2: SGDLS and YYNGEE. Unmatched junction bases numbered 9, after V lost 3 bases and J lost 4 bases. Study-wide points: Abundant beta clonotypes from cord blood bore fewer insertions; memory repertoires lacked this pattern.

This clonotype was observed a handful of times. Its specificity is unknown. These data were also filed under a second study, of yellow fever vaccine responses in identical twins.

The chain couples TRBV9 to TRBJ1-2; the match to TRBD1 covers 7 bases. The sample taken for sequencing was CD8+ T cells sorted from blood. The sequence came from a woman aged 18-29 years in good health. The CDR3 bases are TGTGCCAGCAGCGCTGGGACAGAGAATCTCTATGGCTACACCTTC. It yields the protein CASSAGTENLYGYTF.